The T cell receptor beta chain under discussion was sequenced for a study of blood T cells in healthy people across ages. Findings of the study overall: Older age went with lower TCR beta diversity per million T cells, in a roughly linear way. PBMC samples, being unsorted, prevented any conclusive comparison of naive and antigen-experienced cells. Strongly correlated with naive T cell percentage was TCR beta diversity.

The total RNA that was extracted per sample amounted to at least 5 micrograms. CDR3 length: 12 amino acids. V shed 4 bases, J shed 7 bases, and the junction held 0 bases outside the gene matches. Germline V gives CDR1 ENHRY, CDR2 SYGVKD. A second PCR, run for roughly 7 to 11 cycles, used a sample-barcoded 5' primer plus a J-beta primer mix. One entry per CDR3 protein results from TCRdb running MiXCR on the 5' RACE reads. The sample gives under 800,000 distinct CDR3 sequences, roughly 47% of which show up once; more than 20% is in the top ten. This clonotype was seen ten or more times. What it recognizes is unknown.

Sequences were obtained from blood. This TCR came from a woman in her fifties or sixties in good health. The gene calls are TRBV10-3 and TRBJ2-1, with 8 bases fitting TRBD1. The DNA of the CDR3 is TGTGCCATCAGTGGACAGGGGAATGAGCAGTTCTTC. Protein product: CAISGQGNEQFF.